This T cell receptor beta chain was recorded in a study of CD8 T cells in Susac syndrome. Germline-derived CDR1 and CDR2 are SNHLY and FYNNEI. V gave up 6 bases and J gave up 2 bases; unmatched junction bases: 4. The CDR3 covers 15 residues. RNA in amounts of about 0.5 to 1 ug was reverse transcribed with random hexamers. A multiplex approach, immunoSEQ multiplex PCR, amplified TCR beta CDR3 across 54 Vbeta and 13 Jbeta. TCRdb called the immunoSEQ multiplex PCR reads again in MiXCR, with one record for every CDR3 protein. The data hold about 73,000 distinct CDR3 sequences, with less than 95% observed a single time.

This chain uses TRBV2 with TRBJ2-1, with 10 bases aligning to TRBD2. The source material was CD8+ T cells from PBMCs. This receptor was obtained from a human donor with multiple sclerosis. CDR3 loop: CASRVTSGAYNEQFF. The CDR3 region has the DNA TGTGCCAGCAGGGTCACTAGCGGGGCCTACAATGAGCAGTTCTTC.